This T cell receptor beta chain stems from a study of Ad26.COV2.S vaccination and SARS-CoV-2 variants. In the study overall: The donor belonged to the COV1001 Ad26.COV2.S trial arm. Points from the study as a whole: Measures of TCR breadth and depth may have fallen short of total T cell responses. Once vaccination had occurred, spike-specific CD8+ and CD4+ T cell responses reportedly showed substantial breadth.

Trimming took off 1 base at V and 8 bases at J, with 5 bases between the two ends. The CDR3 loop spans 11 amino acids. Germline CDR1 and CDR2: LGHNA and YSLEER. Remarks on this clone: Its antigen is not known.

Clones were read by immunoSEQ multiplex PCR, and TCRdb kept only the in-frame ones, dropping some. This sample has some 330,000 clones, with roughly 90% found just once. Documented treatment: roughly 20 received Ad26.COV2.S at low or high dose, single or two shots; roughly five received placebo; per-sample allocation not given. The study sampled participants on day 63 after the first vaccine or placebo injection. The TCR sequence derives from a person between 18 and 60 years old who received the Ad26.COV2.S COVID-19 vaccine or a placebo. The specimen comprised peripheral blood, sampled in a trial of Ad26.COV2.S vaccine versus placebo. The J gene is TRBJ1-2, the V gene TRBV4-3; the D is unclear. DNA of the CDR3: TGCGCCAGCAGCCAAGGGCAGGGCTACACCTTC. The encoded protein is CASSQGQGYTF.